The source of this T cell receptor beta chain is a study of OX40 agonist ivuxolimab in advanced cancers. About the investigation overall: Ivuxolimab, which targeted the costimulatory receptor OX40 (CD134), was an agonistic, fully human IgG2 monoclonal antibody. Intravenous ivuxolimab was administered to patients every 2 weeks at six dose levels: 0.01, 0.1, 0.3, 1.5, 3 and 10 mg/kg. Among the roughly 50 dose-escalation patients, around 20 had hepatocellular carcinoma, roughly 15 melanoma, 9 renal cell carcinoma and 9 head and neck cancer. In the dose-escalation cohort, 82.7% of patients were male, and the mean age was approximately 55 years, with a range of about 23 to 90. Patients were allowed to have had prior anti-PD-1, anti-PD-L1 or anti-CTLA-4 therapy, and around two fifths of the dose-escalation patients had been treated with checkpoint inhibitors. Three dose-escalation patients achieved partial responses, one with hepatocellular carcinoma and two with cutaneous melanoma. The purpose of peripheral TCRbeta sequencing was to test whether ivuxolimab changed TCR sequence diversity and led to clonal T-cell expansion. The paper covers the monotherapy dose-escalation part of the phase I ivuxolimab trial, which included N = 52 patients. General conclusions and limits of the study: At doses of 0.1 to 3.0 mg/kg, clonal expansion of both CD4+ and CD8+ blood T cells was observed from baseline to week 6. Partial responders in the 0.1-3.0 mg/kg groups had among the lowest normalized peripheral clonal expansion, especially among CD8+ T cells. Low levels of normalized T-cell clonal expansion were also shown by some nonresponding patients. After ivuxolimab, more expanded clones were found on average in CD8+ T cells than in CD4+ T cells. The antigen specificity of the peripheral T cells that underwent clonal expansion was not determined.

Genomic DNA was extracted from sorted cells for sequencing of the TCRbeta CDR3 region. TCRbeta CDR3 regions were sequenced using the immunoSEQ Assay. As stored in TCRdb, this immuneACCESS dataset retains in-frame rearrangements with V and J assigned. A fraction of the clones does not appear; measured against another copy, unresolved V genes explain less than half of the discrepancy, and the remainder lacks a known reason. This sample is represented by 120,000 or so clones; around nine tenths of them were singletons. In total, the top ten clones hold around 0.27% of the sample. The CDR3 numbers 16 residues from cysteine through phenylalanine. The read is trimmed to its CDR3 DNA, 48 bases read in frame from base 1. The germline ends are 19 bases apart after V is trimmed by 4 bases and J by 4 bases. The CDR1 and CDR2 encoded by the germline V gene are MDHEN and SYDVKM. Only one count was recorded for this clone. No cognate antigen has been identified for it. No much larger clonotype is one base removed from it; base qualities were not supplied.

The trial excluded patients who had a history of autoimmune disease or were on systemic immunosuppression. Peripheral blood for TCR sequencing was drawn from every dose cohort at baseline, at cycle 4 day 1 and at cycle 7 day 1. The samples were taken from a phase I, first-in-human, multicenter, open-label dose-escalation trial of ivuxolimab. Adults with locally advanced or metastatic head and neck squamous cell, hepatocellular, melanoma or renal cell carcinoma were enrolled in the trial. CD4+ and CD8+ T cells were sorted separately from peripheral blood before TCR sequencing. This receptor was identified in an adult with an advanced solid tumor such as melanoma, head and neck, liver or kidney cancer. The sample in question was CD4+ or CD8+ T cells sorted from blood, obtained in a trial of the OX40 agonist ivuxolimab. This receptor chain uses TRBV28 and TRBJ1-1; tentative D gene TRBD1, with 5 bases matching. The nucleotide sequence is TGTGCCAGCAGTTCCCCGGGACGATCTGAGGGCACTGAAGCTTTCTTT. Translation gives CASSSPGRSEGTEAFF.